The rows below give T cell receptor beta chains drawn from one sample of a study of shared clonotypes between healthy human individuals. Clones were read by immunoSEQ multiplex PCR, and TCRdb kept only the in-frame ones, dropping some. The table lists a few hundred thousand clones, 97% of them singletons. Sequencing input: naive CD4+ T cells sorted from blood. The receptors derive from a woman aged 25 to 39 in good health. The CDR3 runs from the conserved cysteine through the conserved F or W. Each record gives: D gene, J gene, V gene, clone size, CDR3 protein, CDR3 DNA. The D gene is left open where the match is weak. Part of the rows lack a size; the others show once, few, many or a class for expanded clones.

>-|TRBJ1-2|TRBV6-5|-
CASSYSISSHYGYTF
TGTGCCAGCAGTTACTCGATCAGTTCCCACTATGGCTACACCTTC
>-|TRBJ2-2|TRBV7-9|-
CASSLQRTGELFF
TGTGCCAGCAGCTTACAGAGAACCGGGGAGCTGTTTTTT
>-|TRBJ1-5|TRBV27|-
CASSTLEGGNQPQHF
TGTGCCAGCAGTACCCTCGAGGGAGGCAATCAGCCCCAGCATTTT
>-|TRBJ1-1|TRBV6-5|-
CASSYGEVANTEAFF
TGTGCCAGCAGTTATGGGGAAGTGGCGAACACTGAAGCTTTCTTT
>TRBD1|TRBJ2-7|TRBV19|-
CASRNTGESYEQYF
TGTGCCAGTAGGAACACAGGGGAGTCCTACGAGCAGTACTTC
>-|TRBJ2-1|TRBV7-2|-
CASSLAGAGPLSSYNEQFF
TGTGCCAGCAGCTTAGCGGGCGCGGGACCCCTGAGCTCCTACAATGAGCAGTTCTTC
>-|TRBJ2-3|TRBV5-4|-
CASSWNQADTQYF
TGTGCCAGCAGCTGGAATCAAGCAGATACGCAGTATTTT
>-|TRBJ2-7|TRBV6-5|-
CASSYYQTARSYEQYF
TGTGCCAGCAGTTACTACCAAACCGCGCGCTCCTACGAGCAGTACTTC
>-|TRBJ2-1|TRBV14|-
CASSRRGSFANEQFF
TGTGCCAGCAGCCGTCGCGGATCCTTTGCCAATGAGCAGTTCTTC
>-|TRBJ2-3|TRBV29-1|-
CSDAGVVADTQYF
TGCAGCGACGCAGGGGTAGTGGCAGATACGCAGTATTTT
>-|TRBJ1-4|TRBV7-6|-
CASSFDRMEKLFF
TGTGCCAGCAGCTTCGACAGGATGGAAAAACTGTTTTTT
>-|TRBJ2-1|TRBV6-6|-
CASSYPDYYNEQFF
TGTGCCAGCAGTTATCCTGACTACTACAATGAGCAGTTCTTC
>TRBD2|TRBJ2-7|TRBV28|-
CASSAPSSGLNYEQYF
TGTGCCAGCAGTGCTCCGTCTAGCGGTTTGAATTACGAGCAGTACTTC
>-|TRBJ1-1|TRBV5-1|-
CASTLNDVNTEAFF
TGCGCCAGCACCCTAAATGATGTGAACACTGAAGCTTTCTTT
>-|TRBJ2-3|TRBV5-1|once
CASKVGLSTDTQYF
TGCGCCAGCAAAGTGGGCCTTAGCACAGATACGCAGTATTTT
>-|TRBJ2-2|TRBV5-1|-
CASSLALNTGELFF
TGCGCCAGCAGCTTGGCCCTGAACACCGGGGAGCTGTTTTTT
>TRBD2|TRBJ2-7|TRBV19|-
CANYPTSGRVTGPYEQYF
TGTGCCAACTACCCGACTAGCGGGAGAGTCACGGGGCCCTACGAGCAGTACTTC
>TRBD2|TRBJ2-3|TRBV18|-
CASSPPGLATDTQYF
TGTGCCAGCTCACCACCGGGACTAGCAACAGATACGCAGTATTTT
>TRBD1|TRBJ1-5|TRBV19|-
CASSIEQGGQPQHF
TGTGCCAGTAGTATAGAACAAGGGGGCCAGCCCCAGCATTTT
>TRBD1|TRBJ2-7|TRBV10-3|-
CAISDPGTVEQYF
TGTGCCATCAGTGACCCTGGGACAGTCGAGCAGTACTTC
>-|TRBJ2-1|TRBV19|-
CASSSGQPRWSEQFF
TGTGCCAGTAGTTCCGGCCAACCCAGATGGAGTGAGCAGTTCTTC
>-|TRBJ1-4|TRBV1|-
CTSSQVFRSGGEKLFF
TGCACCAGCAGCCAAGTATTCCGGTCTGGGGGTGAAAAACTGTTTTTT
>-|TRBJ1-4|TRBV6-6|-
CASSPGTEKLFF
TGTGCCAGCAGTCCCGGGACAGAAAAACTGTTTTTT
>TRBD1|TRBJ2-7|TRBV5-4|-
CASSLDRGRYEQYF
TGTGCCAGCAGCCTGGACAGGGGGCGGTACGAGCAGTACTTC
>-|TRBJ1-5|TRBV19|-
CASSIPRSNQPQHF
TGTGCCAGTAGTATCCCGCGTAGCAATCAGCCCCAGCATTTT
>-|TRBJ2-3|TRBV5-1|-
CASSLGVRRIYTVDTQYF
TGCGCCAGCAGCTTGGGGGTGCGGCGGATATACACAGTGGATACGCAGTATTTT
>-|TRBJ1-1|TRBV28|-
CASSPGGALGEAFF
TGTGCCAGCAGCCCGGGAGGGGCTCTAGGGGAAGCTTTCTTT
>TRBD2|TRBJ2-3|TRBV5-4|-
CASSPGTSGRRLDTDTQYF
TGTGCCAGCAGCCCGGGGACTAGCGGGAGGAGGCTAGACACAGATACGCAGTATTTT
>TRBD2|TRBJ2-3|TRBV28|-
CASSSLAGGTDTQYF
TGTGCCAGCAGTTCGCTAGCGGGAGGCACAGATACGCAGTATTTT
>-|TRBJ2-7|TRBV28|-
CASSFMAPNPGYEQYF
TGTGCCAGCAGTTTTATGGCCCCCAACCCCGGGTACGAGCAGTACTTC
>TRBD2|TRBJ2-3|TRBV30|-
CAWKPSGSADTQYF
TGTGCCTGGAAGCCTAGCGGGAGTGCAGATACGCAGTATTTT